One T cell receptor (beta chain) is described in this entry. Using immunoSEQ multiplex PCR, the repertoire was profiled, and TCRdb retains in-frame clones only, with some absent. The sample consists of 190,000 or so clones, 87% of them appearing once. This CDR3 has 12 amino acids. Germline lookup yields CDR1 MNHEY and CDR2 SVGAGI. V lost 6 bases and J lost 7, with 10 bases in between. This sample stems from a study of blood T cell repertoires in COVID-19. The V call is TRBV6-5, the J call TRBJ2-1, with D perhaps matching TRBD1 (6 bases). Sequencing was done on a sample of peripheral blood. This receptor was obtained from a woman aged 18 to 35 who had recovered from COVID-19. This CDR3 is CASSLQGNEQFF. The DNA for the CDR3 is TGTGCCAGCAGCCTACAGGGAAATGAGCAGTTCTTC.